The TCR beta chain under discussion was sequenced for a study of blood T cell repertoires in COVID-19. In the study overall: PBMCs, B-cell-depleted T cells, or T cells provided the cDNA or gDNA that made up the material.

Per the original methods: Amplifying reference gene primers gave estimates of nucleated cell counts. Method: immunoSEQ multiplex PCR; TCRdb's copy keeps in-frame clones and lacks some. That table supplies the V and J calls and clone size; D and trimming were determined from the DNA. The table has tens of thousands of clones, 90% seen once; the top ten hold under 0.65%. The CDR3 totals 13 residues. Trimming took 4 bases from V and 2 from J; bases not matched to a gene: 4. Per germline, CDR1 GTSNPN and CDR2 SVGIG (reference sequence). Seattle enrolled patients during active infection and tracked them longitudinally.

Sequencing was carried out using peripheral blood. This receptor was taken from a man between 50 and 59 years old with COVID-19, enrolled during active disease. The V and J genes are TRBV30 and TRBJ1-1, with 7 bases that match TRBD1. CDR3 amino acids: CAWNRGGNTEAFF. The CDR3 DNA is TGTGCCTGGAACAGGGGCGGAAACACTGAAGCTTTCTTT.